The clone carrying this T cell receptor beta chain has just a few counts. Antigen unknown. From germline, CDR1 is SGHAT and CDR2 FQNNGV. This CDR3 has 15 amino acids. The ends lost 0 bases at V and 9 bases at J; junction bases unmatched: 2. This entry comes from a study of T cell repertoires in cytomegalovirus infection. The overall study: Signatures in public TCR beta sequences pointed to both CMV infection and matching HLA type.

TCRdb ran MiXCR on the reads and lists one entry per CDR3 protein. The sample consists of some 700,000 distinct CDR3 sequences, 35% to 40% of them appearing once. Broader study findings: Frequencies of public TCR beta families were cumulated, and this identified carriers of CMV plus the relevant HLA. HLA-C-restricted CMV-specific TCR beta clonotypes were dominant in the ex vivo response.

The material sequenced was PBMCs. This sequence joins TRBV11-2 and TRBJ2-1; 13 bases agree with TRBD2. The clonotype comes from a human donor in good health (CMV status not recorded). Some clones in this sample may be carry-over from other donors' samples. The CDR3 reads CASSLERLAGGEQFF. CDR3 in DNA: TGTGCCAGCAGCTTAGAGCGACTAGCGGGAGGTGAGCAGTTCTTC.